This T cell receptor (beta chain) stems from a study of blood T cell repertoires in COVID-19 (dated by TCRdb to the early 2020s). Background on the whole study: Samples covering the acute and convalescent phases of COVID-19 were provided by collaborators in the United States, Italy and Spain. Samples were obtained from the ongoing ImmuneRACE study (first 160 participants) and from 950 to 1,500 subjects provided by 6 global collaborators. The repertoires were released in a freely available public database meant as a resource for research on the immune response to SARS-CoV-2. Sample metadata almost always included a de-identified subject ID, COVID-19 status, age in years and sex. Deeply sampled blood TCRbeta repertoires from subjects exposed to, actively infected with, or recovered from COVID-19 were included in the dataset. The material from the prospective study consisted of cDNA or gDNA derived from T cells, B-cell-depleted T cells, or PBMCs. Where available, HLA class I and class II types were obtained from metadata supplied by the sample provider rather than from assay-based typing. Beyond this particular receptor, the publication reports: How much clinical and demographic metadata was included differed by source and by participant, and the metadata was provided uncurated.

The CDR3 goes from the cysteine to the phenylalanine over 13 residues. The DNA shown is the 39-base CDR3, in frame from base 1. Taken from the germline V gene, the CDR1 and CDR2 loops are SGHRS and YFSETQ. Trimming takes 1 base from V and 3 bases from J, and the germline ends sit 8 bases apart. A word on this clone: This receptor's antigen is unknown. No quality values exist for individual bases; no much larger clone is one base distant.

The collaborating institutions used their own protocols to collect whole blood in K2EDTA tubes. For TCRbeta analysis, collaborators shipped samples in one of three forms: frozen whole blood, isolated PBMCs, or DNA extracted from either of those sample types. TCRbeta CDR3 regions were amplified from genomic DNA by means of the immunoSEQ Assay, a bias-controlled multiplex PCR. The original pipeline was this. The number of nucleated cells in each sample was estimated from the amplification of reference gene primers within the assay. To quantify the absolute abundance of each unique TCRbeta CDR3 rearrangement, sequence reads were collapsed and filtered. For each sample, productive Simpson clonality was calculated as the square root of Simpson's diversity index over productive rearrangements. TCRdb limited this immuneACCESS table to in-frame rearrangements with V and J called. A share of clones is missing; checked studies link under half to unresolved V genes, and the rest is unexplained. V, J and clone size are taken as reported in that table, and D and trimming were inferred from the DNA itself. For this sample there are about 200,000 clones; around 90% appear just once. About 7% of the sample comes from the top ten.

The V gene is TRBV5-1 and the J gene is TRBJ2-7, with TRBD1 perhaps the D gene, on 5 matching bases. The receptor comes from a man aged 40-50 years with acute or convalescent COVID-19. The sample consisted of peripheral blood. CDR3 reads: CASSLQGNYEQYF. The nucleotides read TGCGCCAGCAGCTTGCAGGGAAACTACGAGCAGTACTTC.